Shown below are 27 T cell receptor beta chains from a single sample sequenced in a study of cytomegalovirus exposure and HLA in healthy donors. In the PCR, 60 Vbeta and 13 Jbeta primers were used. The table came from immunoSEQ multiplex PCR; TCRdb's copy has only in-frame clones and leaves some out. The sample contains about 160,000 clones, approximately 81% of which appear only once. Sequenced sample: PBMCs. The source of these receptors is a male donor in good health and CMV-seronegative.

This chain connects TRBV9 to TRBJ2-7, with D perhaps matching TRBD2 (6 bases). V gave up 3 bases and J gave up 3 bases, with 13 bases separating them. This CDR3 spans 14 amino acids. The germline gives CDR1 SGDLS, CDR2 YYNGEE. CDR3 residues: CASSGRDLGYEQYF. CDR3 sequence (DNA): TGTGCCAGCAGCGGTAGGGACTTAGGCTACGAGCAGTACTTC. The full variable domain, in which reference TRBV9 and TRBJ2-7 provide the parts outside the CDR3, is DSGVTQTPKHLITATGQRVTLRCSPRSGDLSVYWYQQSLDQGLQFLIQYYNGEERAKGNILERFSAQQFPDLHSELNLSSLELGDSALYFCASSGRDLGYEQYFGPGTRLTVT.

The CDR3 DNA sequence: TGTGCCGGAAGCGGGGAGAGCTCCTACAATGAGCAGTTCTTC. Translation: CAGSGESSYNEQFF. The chain has TRBV2 and TRBJ2-1; 7 nucleotides align to TRBD2. In germline, CDR1 is SNHLY, CDR2 FYNNEI. The J segment lost 0 bases and the V segment lost 11 bases, leaving 7 bases of the junction unmatched. There are 14 residues in the CDR3.

The J gene is TRBJ2-5, the V gene TRBV29-1, with TRBD1 matching over 7 bases. J was trimmed by 1 base and V by 5 bases; bases with no gene match: 7. The length of the CDR3 is 14 residues. Germline V lookup: CDR1 SQVTM, CDR2 ANQGSEA. The CDR3 protein is CSVSKGTAQETQYF. CDR3 bases: TGCAGCGTTTCGAAAGGGACAGCCCAAGAGACCCAGTACTTC.

The chain carries TRBV4-1 and TRBJ2-5; 9 bases agree with TRBD2. The J segment lost 1 base and the V segment lost 4 bases, leaving 13 bases of the junction unmatched. The germline gives CDR1 MGHRA, CDR2 YSYEKL. The CDR3 has 18 residues. The CDR3 bases are TGCGCCAGCAGCCCCACCTCGGAAACACTAGCGGGCCAAGAGACCCAGTACTTC. Translation gives CASSPTSETLAGQETQYF.

The J gene is TRBJ1-5, the V gene TRBV27, with D possibly TRBD1 on 6 matching bases. Germline V lookup: CDR1 MNHEY, CDR2 SMNVEV (reference sequence). Deletions cut 5 bases from V and 3 bases from J, with 14 bases between. CDR3 length: 15 amino acids. CDR3 in amino acids: CASSLGGGTNQPQHF. CDR3 in DNA: TGTGCCAGCAGTCTAGGGGGGGGGACCAATCAGCCCCAGCATTTT.

The chain combines TRBV30 with TRBJ2-7, with a possible D match to TRBD1 (6 bases). The ends were cut back, 3 bases at V and 2 bases at J, with 11 bases in the middle. This CDR3 region has 13 residues. CDR1 and CDR2 (germline): GTSNPN, SVGIG (reference sequence). The chain's CDR3 is CAWRETGTYEQYF. The DNA of the CDR3 is TGTGCCTGGAGGGAGACAGGAACCTACGAGCAGTACTTC.

The chain links TRBV7-9 to TRBJ2-5; D perhaps matches TRBD1 (6 bases). V was trimmed by 5 bases and J by 1 base, leaving 11 bases between them. There are 14 residues in the CDR3. Germline CDR1 and CDR2: SEHNR and FQNEAQ (reference sequence). CDR3 in amino acids: CASSPGHPQETQYF. The DNA of the CDR3 is TGTGCCAGCAGCCCGGGACATCCCCAAGAGACCCAGTACTTC. The full variable domain, rest sourced from reference TRBV7-9 and TRBJ2-5, is DTGVSQNPRHKITKRGQNVTFRCDPISEHNRLYWYRQTLGQGPEFLTYFQNEAQLEKSRLLSDRFSAERPKGSFSTLEIQRTEQGDSAMYLCASSPGHPQETQYFGPGTRLLVL.

The chain recombines TRBV7-9 with TRBJ2-1, with a weak D call TRBD2 (6 bases). V was trimmed by 5 bases and J by 5 bases, leaving 16 bases between them. CDR1 and CDR2 (germline): SEHNR, FQNEAQ (reference sequence). The CDR3 covers 15 residues. The CDR3 nucleotides read TGTGCCAGCAGCCAACGGGGAGGTATCGACAATGAGCAGTTCTTC. Its protein product is CASSQRGGIDNEQFF.

About this clone: The DNA is omitted, as the CDR3 cannot be located on it reliably, and the CDR3 follows TCRdb's listing. The rearrangement joins TRBV5-6 to TRBJ1-2. Ends included, the CDR3 has 14 residues. Germline CDR1 reads SGHDT; CDR2 reads YYEEEE. CDR3 in amino acids: CASSVGLGSGGYPF.

The V gene is TRBV30, the J gene TRBJ2-7; D remains ambiguous. This CDR3 region has 11 residues. V dropped 5 bases and J dropped 4 bases, with 9 bases sitting between them. Germline CDR1 reads GTSNPN; CDR2 reads SVGIG (reference sequence). CDR3 region: CAWGRNYEQYF. The CDR3 coding sequence is TGTGCCTGGGGGCGTAATTACGAGCAGTACTTC. The whole variable domain, filled in from reference TRBV30 and TRBJ2-7, reads SQTIHQWPATLVQPVGSPLSLECTVEGTSNPNLYWYRQAAGRGLQLLFYSVGIGQISSEVPQNLSASRPQDRQFILSSKKLLLSDSGFYLCAWGRNYEQYFGPGTRLTVT.

CDR3 loop: CASSLALAGASTDTQYF. The DNA for the CDR3 is TGTGCCAGCAGCTTAGCCCTAGCGGGGGCAAGCACAGATACGCAGTATTTT. The V and J genes are TRBV13 and TRBJ2-3, with 10 bases that match TRBD2. Trimming removed 1 base from V and 0 bases from J; junction bases left unmatched: 4. Germline values: CDR1 PRHDT, CDR2 FYEKMQ (reference sequence). CDR3 length: 17 amino acids.

CDR3 region: CASSVGRAHKNIQYF. DNA of the CDR3: TGTGCCAGCAGCGTAGGGAGGGCTCACAAAAACATTCAGTACTTC. This chain links TRBV9 with TRBJ2-4; possibly TRBD2 for D (6 bases). Germline CDR1 reads SGDLS; CDR2 reads YYNGEE. The CDR3 totals 15 residues. Trimming removed 0 bases from V and 3 bases from J, with 10 bases in between.

A single count supports this clone. CDR3 in DNA: TGTGCCAGCAGTTACCAGTTCAACTACAATGAGCAGTTCTTC. This sequence encodes CASSYQFNYNEQFF. The chain recombines TRBV6-6 with TRBJ2-1; no clear D. In germline, CDR1 is MNHNY, CDR2 SVGAGI (reference sequence). The length of the CDR3 is 14 residues. Trimming left V 2 bases short and J 3 bases short, with 8 bases between.

This clone was observed a few times. The rearrangement joins TRBV5-1 to TRBJ1-1, with 9 bases fitting TRBD1. The CDR3 is 15 residues long. Germline values: CDR1 SGHRS, CDR2 YFSETQ. The junction had 6 bases not matched to a gene; V was cut back by 0 bases and J by 6 bases. The CDR3 here is CASSLDGTGTAEAFF. The CDR3 DNA reads TGCGCCAGCAGCTTGGACGGGACAGGGACCGCTGAAGCTTTCTTT.

The gene calls are TRBV28 and TRBJ2-7, with D uncertain. CDR3 length equals 15 residues. The V gene lost 8 bases and the J gene lost 0 bases, with 17 bases spanning the gap. In germline, CDR1 is MDHEN, CDR2 SYDVKM. The CDR3 region has the DNA TGTGCCAGCCACAGCAGGTATATCCGCTCCTACGAGCAGTACTTC. This translates into CASHSRYIRSYEQYF.

This clone showed up just once. The V call is TRBV7-3, the J call TRBJ2-1, with 13 bases matching TRBD2. The CDR3 extends over 17 amino acids. V dropped 5 bases and J dropped 1; count of bases not matched to a gene: 5. The germline CDR1 and CDR2 sequences are SGHTA and FQGTGA. CDR3 region: CASSKLAGGPSYNEQFF. The DNA of the CDR3 is TGTGCCAGCAGCAAACTAGCGGGAGGGCCTTCCTACAATGAGCAGTTCTTC.

CDR3 in DNA: TGTGCCAGCAGCCAAGACAGGGGATCTAATGAAAAACTGTTTTTT. Residues: CASSQDRGSNEKLFF. The chain joins TRBV14 to TRBJ1-4; perhaps TRBD1 as D (6 bases). Trimming removed 0 bases at V and 3 bases at J, with 8 bases between. This CDR3 spans 15 amino acids. From germline, CDR1 is SGHDN and CDR2 FVKESK.

Only a few counts were recorded for this clone. The rearrangement uses TRBV5-8 and TRBJ1-1, with D tentatively TRBD1 (5 bases). V lost 2 bases and J lost 0, with 14 bases in between. CDR3 length equals 16 residues. Germline lookup yields CDR1 SGHTS and CDR2 YDEGEE. DNA for the CDR3: TGTGCCAGCAGCTTAGCTACGGGGGGGTTGAACACTGAAGCTTTCTTT. Amino acids: CASSLATGGLNTEAFF.

The V gene is TRBV7-8, the J gene TRBJ2-7; 9 bases line up with TRBD2. The V gene's germline CDR1 is SGHVS and CDR2 FQNEAQ. V lost 10 bases and J lost 4; bases outside the gene matches: 8. CDR3 length: 13 amino acids. The CDR3 loop is CATFSGSTYEQYF. The CDR3 nucleotides are TGTGCCACCTTTAGCGGGAGTACGTACGAGCAGTACTTC. Full variable domain (rest looked up from reference TRBV7-8 and TRBJ2-7): GAGVSQSPRYKVAKRGQDVALRCDPISGHVSLFWYQQALGQGPEFLTYFQNEAQLDKSGLPSDRFFAERPEGSVSTLKIQRTQQEDSAVYLCATFSGSTYEQYFGPGTRLTVT.

This chain connects TRBV6-1 to TRBJ1-2; D not certain. Trimming removed 7 bases at V and 4 bases at J, with 7 bases between. The V gene's germline CDR1 is MNHNS and CDR2 SASEGT. This CDR3 is 11 amino acids long. The CDR3 reads CASNYGYGYTF. The CDR3 DNA reads TGTGCCAGCAACTACGGCTATGGCTACACCTTC.

The chain carries TRBV10-3 and TRBJ2-3; 13 bases are a match to TRBD2. V gave up 10 bases and J gave up 3 bases; unmatched junction bases: 4. The length of the CDR3 is 14 residues. In germline, CDR1 is ENHRY, CDR2 SYGVKD. Written as DNA, the CDR3 is TGTGCCAGTACTAGCGGGAGGGATACAGATACGCAGTATTTT. Its translation: CASTSGRDTDTQYF.

This clone came up once. The chain uses TRBV7-2 and TRBJ1-6, with TRBD1 as a possible D gene (5 bases). The CDR3 is 15 residues long. CDR1 is SGHTA and CDR2 is FQGNSA in the germline V gene. The V gene lost 0 bases and the J gene lost 7 bases, with 10 bases spanning the gap. The CDR3 coding sequence is TGTGCCAGCAGCTTAGCGCTTTCAGGGAATTCACCCCTCCACTTT. This sequence encodes CASSLALSGNSPLHF.

The V call is TRBV29-1, the J call TRBJ2-7, with TRBD1 identical over 8 bases. Germline-derived CDR1 and CDR2 are SQVTM and ANQGSEA. J gave up 6 bases and V 4 bases, and 11 bases lay outside the gene matches. This CDR3 has 14 residues. The CDR3 DNA reads as TGCAGCGTTGGATCAGACGGACAGGGTGCCGAGCAGTACTTC. Protein product: CSVGSDGQGAEQYF.

This clone was observed a handful of times. The chain carries TRBV30 and TRBJ1-1, with D unresolved. Germline CDR1 and CDR2: GTSNPN and SVGIG (reference sequence). Deletions cut 5 bases from V and 2 bases from J, with 15 bases between. The CDR3 runs to 14 residues. The CDR3 reads CAWGGPGSNTEAFF. Here the CDR3 DNA reads TGTGCCTGGGGCGGGCCGGGGAGTAACACTGAAGCTTTCTTT.

The table lists this clone with a count of one. The V call is TRBV9, the J call TRBJ2-1, with D perhaps matching TRBD2 (6 bases). The CDR3 is made up of 16 amino acids. Germline V gene lookup returns CDR1 SGDLS and CDR2 YYNGEE. Trimming took off 4 bases at V and 2 bases at J, with 16 bases between the two ends. CDR3 loop: CASSPVLGGTYNEQFF. CDR3 nucleotide sequence: TGTGCCAGCAGCCCCGTTTTAGGCGGGACCTACAATGAGCAGTTCTTC. Using reference TRBV9 and TRBJ2-1 for the parts outside the CDR3, the full variable domain is DSGVTQTPKHLITATGQRVTLRCSPRSGDLSVYWYQQSLDQGLQFLIQYYNGEERAKGNILERFSAQQFPDLHSELNLSSLELGDSALYFCASSPVLGGTYNEQFFGPGTRLTVL.

V and J are TRBV11-2 and TRBJ1-2; D is undetermined. Trimming took 2 bases from V and 1 from J, leaving 8 bases between them. Germline CDR1 and CDR2: SGHAT and FQNNGV. This CDR3 region has 14 residues. In DNA form, the CDR3 reads TGTGCCAGCAGCTTACCCGGGTTTAACTATGGCTACACCTTC. As protein: CASSLPGFNYGYTF.

With respect to this clone: One end of the junction is discordant with germline, which a read error may explain. The chain is built from TRBV7-7 and TRBJ2-5; D is perhaps TRBD1 (5 bases). The end of the DNA is better explained by TRBJ2-7, so the J call may be wrong. The germline CDR1 and CDR2 sequences are SSHAT and FNYEAQ (reference sequence). This CDR3 is 13 amino acids long. CDR3 in amino acids: CASSLRGNSEQYF. The CDR3 DNA is TGTGCTAGCAGCTTAAGGGGCAACTCCGAGCAGTACTTC.